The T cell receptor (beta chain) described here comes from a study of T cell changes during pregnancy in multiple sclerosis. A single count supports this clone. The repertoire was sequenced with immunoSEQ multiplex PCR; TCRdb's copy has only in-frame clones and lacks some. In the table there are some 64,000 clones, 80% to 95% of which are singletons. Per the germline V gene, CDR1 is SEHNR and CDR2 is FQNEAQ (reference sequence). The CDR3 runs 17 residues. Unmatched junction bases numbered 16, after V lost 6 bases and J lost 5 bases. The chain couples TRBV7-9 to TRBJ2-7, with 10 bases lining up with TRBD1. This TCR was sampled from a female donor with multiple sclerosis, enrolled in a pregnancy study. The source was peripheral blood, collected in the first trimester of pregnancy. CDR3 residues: CASRTASGQGIRDEQYF. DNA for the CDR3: TGTGCCAGCAGGACGGCTTCGGGACAGGGGATTAGGGACGAGCAGTACTTC.